These T cell receptor beta chains were read from a single sample in a study of human T cells and chemical hapten exposure. MiXCR was run by TCRdb on the RACE reads, yielding one entry per CDR3 protein. The sample includes 300,000 to 450,000 distinct CDR3 sequences, 5.1% seen only once; the top ten take around 2.6%. The sample consisted of whole blood, taken in connection with sensitization to the hapten diphenylcyclopropenone (DPC). The receptors originated from a woman aged 50 to 60 with alopecia areata. Some clones in this sample may be carry-over from other donors' samples. Both conserved end residues are part of each CDR3. A D gene is named only where the DNA matches it firmly. The listing skips clone size in some rows; elsewhere it reads once, few, many or a size class.

v_call,d_call,j_call,clone_size,cdr3_nt,cdr3_aa
TRBV5-4,-,TRBJ1-2,many,TGTGCCAGCAGCGCCTCCAATGAGTCGCGCTATGGCTACACCTTC,CASSASNESRYGYTF
TRBV5-1,TRBD1,TRBJ1-1,many,TGCGCCAGCAGCGCGCCAGCTCTCCAGACAGGGGTCGGGGGTATGAACACTGAAGCTTTCTTT,CASSAPALQTGVGGMNTEAFF
TRBV28,-,TRBJ2-7,many,TGTGCCAGCAGTCCGAGCAGTTTGGCCTACGAGCAGTACTTC,CASSPSSLAYEQYF
TRBV27,-,TRBJ1-1,many,TGTGCCAGCAGTTTACACGGGGACGCTGAAGCTTTCTTT,CASSLHGDAEAFF
TRBV27,-,TRBJ1-1,few,TGTGCCAGCAGTTTAGGTACGGGGGCGATGAACACTGAAGCTTTCTTT,CASSLGTGAMNTEAFF
TRBV4-2,-,TRBJ2-1,few,TGTGCCAGCAGCCAAGAAGGAGGATCCAGCTCCTACAATGAGCAGTTCTTC,CASSQEGGSSSYNEQFF
TRBV20-1,TRBD2,TRBJ2-4,once,TGCAGTGCTAGAGATAGGACTAGCGGGGGCCGGAACATTCAGTACTTC,CSARDRTSGGRNIQYF
TRBV28,TRBD1,TRBJ2-7,-,TGTGCCAGCAGAGCCGGGACAGGGTCTATCGAGCAGTACTTC,CASRAGTGSIEQYF
TRBV12-3/TRBV12-4,-,TRBJ2-7,many,TGTGCCAGCAGTTTAGCAGGGTGGCACAGCAACTCCTACGAGCAGTACTTC,CASSLAGWHSNSYEQYF
TRBV28,TRBD2,TRBJ2-6,many,TGTGCCAGCAGTCACCTTCGGACTAGCGCAAATGCTGGGGCCAACGTCCTGACTTTC,CASSHLRTSANAGANVLTF
TRBV6-5,-,TRBJ1-1,few,TGTGCCAGCACCTACGGGGTTGACACTGAAGCTTTCTTT,CASTYGVDTEAFF
TRBV5-6,TRBD1,TRBJ2-7,many,TGTGCCAGCAGCCGATGGACAGGATACTACGAGCAGTACTTC,CASSRWTGYYEQYF
TRBV14,-,TRBJ2-3,few,TGTGCCAGCAGCCTCAGGGGCGCCACAGATACGCAGTATTTT,CASSLRGATDTQYF
TRBV10-3,TRBD1,TRBJ2-1,few,TGTGCCATCACCCCCGACAGGGCCAATGAGCAGTTCTTC,CAITPDRANEQFF
TRBV6-4,-,TRBJ2-6,few,TGTGCCAGCAGTGCTGACAGCTTGGGAGGGGCCAACGTCCTGACTTTC,CASSADSLGGANVLTF
TRBV2,-,TRBJ2-7,-,TGTGCCAGCAGTGAAGCGGAAATGGAATTC,CASSEAEMEF
TRBV28,TRBD1,TRBJ1-4,-,TGTGCCAGTAAGACAGGGATGACGAAACTGTTTTTT,CASKTGMTKLFF
TRBV28,-,TRBJ2-5,many,TGTGCCAGCACCTACAGGGAGAGTCAGGAGACCCAGTACTTC,CASTYRESQETQYF
TRBV6-1,-,TRBJ2-2,many,TGTGCCAGCACTCGCACCGGGGAGCTGTTTTTT,CASTRTGELFF
TRBV10-3,TRBD1,TRBJ1-1,many,TGTGCCACGGGACGACAGGGGGCTGCGGCTGAAGCTTTCTTT,CATGRQGAAAEAFF
TRBV28,-,TRBJ1-5,-,TGTGCCAGCAGTTTAAGGGTGGGCAATCAGCCCCAGCATTTT,CASSLRVGNQPQHF
TRBV7-9,-,TRBJ1-5,-,TGTGCCAGCAGCCTCCCCGATCAGCCCCAGCATTTT,CASSLPDQPQHF
TRBV19,-,TRBJ2-2,few,TGTGCCAGTAGTATGAGGTCCGGGGAGCTGTTTTTT,CASSMRSGELFF
TRBV3-1,-,TRBJ2-7,many,TGTGCCAGCAGCCAAGTCAGGGGCAGGGAGCAGTACTTC,CASSQVRGREQYF
TRBV7-8,-,TRBJ1-4,many,TGTGCCAGCAGCTTAGGGTCTTATAATGAAAAACTGTTTTTT,CASSLGSYNEKLFF
TRBV20-1,TRBD2,TRBJ2-1,many,TGCAGTGCCTGCCGGGGAGCGGGGGACTACAATGAGCAGTTCTTC,CSACRGAGDYNEQFF
TRBV12-3/TRBV12-4,TRBD1,TRBJ2-1,few,TGTGCCAGCAGTTGGACAGGGTACAATGAGCAGTTCTTC,CASSWTGYNEQFF
TRBV4-3,-,TRBJ2-4,few,TGCGCCAGCAGCCAAGAACTAGCACACGTAGCCAAAAACATTCAGTACTTC,CASSQELAHVAKNIQYF
TRBV20-1,TRBD2,TRBJ2-3,many,TGCAGTGCTGAGGGACTAGCGGGGGGCGGGACAGATACGCAGTATTTT,CSAEGLAGGGTDTQYF
TRBV10-3,TRBD1,TRBJ2-7,-,TGTGCCATCGCCGCGGGACAGGGCCTCGAGCAGTACTTC,CAIAAGQGLEQYF
TRBV9,TRBD2,TRBJ2-5,few,TGTGCCAGCAGCGCCTCAGCGGGGGGGGCGGAGACCCAGTACTTC,CASSASAGGAETQYF
TRBV20-1,TRBD2,TRBJ2-7,many,TGCAGTGCTACCGGGACTAGCTCCTACGAGCAGTACTTC,CSATGTSSYEQYF
TRBV6-5,TRBD1,TRBJ1-6,-,TGTGCCAGCACCCCTGACAGGGCTCTGGGTTCACCCCTCCACTTT,CASTPDRALGSPLHF
TRBV4-1,-,TRBJ2-3,-,TGCGCCAGCAGCCGCTACCCGCGGACAGATACGCAGTATTTT,CASSRYPRTDTQYF
TRBV7-9,-,TRBJ2-6,-,TGTGCCAGCAGCTTAGGAAGGGGATCTGGGGCCAACGTCCTGACTTTC,CASSLGRGSGANVLTF